The 30 T cell receptor beta chains presented below share a single source sample, sequenced in a study of T-cell memory formation after mild COVID-19. TCRdb ran MiXCR on the 5' RACE reads and lists one entry per CDR3 protein. This table holds some 450,000 distinct CDR3 sequences, around 20% found once. The sequencing input was PBMCs or a T cell subset sorted from them (not recorded which). These receptor sequences come from an adult woman who had mild COVID-19 (a few samples of this study predate the infection). Cell type and time point are not known.

This clonotype was seen a handful of times. This chain links TRBV12-3 or TRBV12-4 with TRBJ2-1, with 8 bases aligning to TRBD2. This CDR3 contains 15 residues. The V and J ends lost 5 bases and 5 bases, in that order; junction bases with no gene match: 8. The CDR3 DNA reads TGTGCCAGCAGTCGCGGGGGGTCCATTAACAATGAGCAGTTCTTC. Protein: CASSRGGSINNEQFF.

The chain carries TRBV12-3 or TRBV12-4 and TRBJ1-5; D ambiguous. V gave up 6 bases and J gave up 0 bases, with 9 bases separating them. CDR3 length: 14 amino acids. CDR3 DNA: TGTGCCAGCAGGATGGGTTATAGCAATCAGCCCCAGCATTTT. Translating gives CASRMGYSNQPQHF.

The V gene is TRBV12-3 or TRBV12-4, the J gene TRBJ1-4; 10 bases match TRBD1. CDR3 length equals 17 residues. After removal of 5 bases from V and 3 bases from J, the junction contained 9 bases not matched to a gene. The CDR3 loop reads CASSPSGQGRPNEKLFF. The CDR3 nucleotides read TGTGCCAGCAGTCCCTCGGGACAGGGGAGGCCTAATGAAAAACTGTTTTTT.

This chain links TRBV20-1 with TRBJ2-7; D perhaps matches TRBD2 (5 bases). The CDR3 is made up of 14 amino acids. The V end lost 6 bases, the J end lost 6 bases, and 21 bases lay between the germline ends. Germline CDR1 reads DFQATT; CDR2 reads SNEGSKA (reference sequence). The CDR3 region is CSAGRGLTLSEQYF. The CDR3 DNA is TGCAGTGCCGGTCGCGGGCTGACGCTCTCCGAGCAGTACTTC.

This rearrangement joins TRBV3-1 to TRBJ1-4, with D possibly being TRBD1 (6 bases). Between the trimmed V and J ends, which lost 4 bases and 7 bases, there was a span of 16 bases. The CDR3 has 15 residues. Germline loops: CDR1 LGHDT, CDR2 YNNKEL (reference sequence). The CDR3 DNA is TGTGCCAGCAGCCTTTCGGGGGGGCCGGGTGAAAAACTGTTTTTT. Its protein is CASSLSGGPGEKLFF.

The table lists this clonotype with a few counts. This chain connects TRBV6-5 to TRBJ2-1; 14 bases align to TRBD2. The V gene end was trimmed by 7 bases and the J gene end by 2 bases; junction bases not matched to a gene: 4. The germline V gene encodes CDR1 MNHEY and CDR2 SVGAGI. CDR3 length: 16 residues. As DNA, the CDR3 is TGTGCCAGCAAGGGACTAGCGGGAGATACCTACAATGAGCAGTTCTTC. Translation gives CASKGLAGDTYNEQFF.

The chain links TRBV7-9 to TRBJ1-1, with a possible D match to TRBD1 (6 bases). The V end lost 5 bases, the J end lost 6 bases, and 22 bases lay between the germline ends. CDR1 and CDR2 from the germline V gene are SEHNR and FQNEAQ (reference sequence). The CDR3 runs to 16 residues. CDR3 sequence reads: CASSTRLQGGSAEAFF. The CDR3 coding sequence is TGTGCCAGCAGCACTCGCCTACAGGGCGGGAGCGCTGAAGCTTTCTTT.

The chain combines TRBV7-7 with TRBJ2-2; D is undetermined. Germline CDR1 reads SSHAT; CDR2 reads FNYEAQ (reference sequence). Trimming shortened V by 3 bases and J by 0 bases, and 5 bases separated the two germline ends. The CDR3 is 14 amino acids. CDR3 sequence: CASSFNANTGELFF. The CDR3, as DNA: TGTGCCAGCAGCTTCAACGCGAACACCGGGGAGCTGTTTTTT. Full variable domain (outside the CDR3, taken from reference TRBV7-7 and TRBJ2-2): GAGVSQSPRYKVTKRGQDVTLRCDPISSHATLYWYQQALGQGPEFLTYFNYEAQPDKSGLPSDRFSAERPEGSISTLTIQRTEQRDSAMYRCASSFNANTGELFFGEGSRLTVL.

This clonotype was found many times. An end of the junction differs from the germline gene, which may be a read error. The J gene is TRBJ1-2, the V gene TRBV5-1, with 11 bases matching TRBD1. Germline CDR1 and CDR2: SGHRS and YFSETQ. CDR3 length: 15 residues. This chain's CDR3 is CASSLGQGANYGYTF. CDR3 bases: TGTGCCAGCAGTCTCGGACAGGGGGCGAACTATGGCTACACCTTC.

This chain's CDR3 is CSAREWGGSGETQYF. The CDR3, as DNA: TGCAGTGCTAGAGAATGGGGCGGGAGCGGAGAGACCCAGTACTTC. The rearrangement links TRBV20-1 to TRBJ2-5; 7 bases fit TRBD2. CDR3 length equals 15 residues. The V and J ends lost 0 bases and 4 bases, in that order; junction bases with no gene match: 8. The germline V gene has CDR1 DFQATT and CDR2 SNEGSKA (reference sequence).

This clonotype was seen ten or more times. CDR3: CASSTKDREETQYF. The CDR3 nucleotides read TGCGCCAGCAGCACTAAGGACAGAGAAGAGACCCAGTACTTC. The J gene is TRBJ2-5, the V gene TRBV5-1, with a tentative D call TRBD1 (6 bases). The germline V and J ends were trimmed by 4 bases and 3 bases, with 13 bases remaining between them. Germline values: CDR1 SGHRS, CDR2 YFSETQ. This CDR3 has 14 residues.

The CDR3 here is CASSLRTYSSTDTQYF. The DNA for the CDR3 is TGTGCCAGCAGTTTAAGGACATACTCTAGCACAGATACGCAGTATTTT. J is TRBJ2-3 and V is TRBV12-3 or TRBV12-4; possible D gene TRBD1, 5 bases. Trimming left V 2 bases short and J 0 bases short, with 12 bases between. The CDR3 consists of 16 residues.

This clonotype has more than one count but fewer than ten. The V and J genes are TRBV21-1 and TRBJ1-1. TRBV21-1 is an annotated pseudogene. The CDR3 loop spans 17 amino acids. Here the CDR3 DNA reads TGTGCCAGCAGCAAAGTGGGCTCCGGGGGAGGCCACACTGAAGCTTTCTTT. Residues: CASSKVGSGGGHTEAFF.

This clonotype was picked up a small number of times. The chain couples TRBV2 to TRBJ2-7, with 9 bases identical to TRBD2. The CDR3 is made up of 15 amino acids. Germline assignment: CDR1 SNHLY and CDR2 FYNNEI. V lost 3 bases, J lost 3 bases, and 6 bases stayed unmatched. The CDR3 region has the DNA TGTGCCAGCAGTGATCTTTTTAGCGGGAGCTACGAGCAGTACTTC. Translated: CASSDLFSGSYEQYF.

This clonotype was seen a few times. The chain combines TRBV19 with TRBJ2-5; no reliable D call. V was clipped by 0 bases and J by 1 base, with 3 bases between them. The CDR3 runs to 13 residues. The germline gives CDR1 LNHDA, CDR2 SQIVND (reference sequence). CDR3 in amino acids: CASSIEVQETQYF. The CDR3 coding sequence is TGTGCCAGTAGTATAGAAGTCCAAGAGACCCAGTACTTC.

The chain employs TRBV7-6 and TRBJ2-1; perhaps D is TRBD1 or TRBD2 (6 bases each). V dropped 5 bases and J dropped 5 bases, with 22 bases sitting between them. This CDR3 is built from 17 residues. The germline V gene encodes CDR1 SGHVS and CDR2 FNYEAQ. CDR3 region: CASSIPGGPGSHNEQFF. The CDR3 nucleotides read TGTGCCAGCAGCATACCTGGGGGGCCAGGAAGCCACAATGAGCAGTTCTTC.

This clonotype was seen once. J is TRBJ2-3 and V is TRBV30, with D tentatively TRBD1 or TRBD2 (6 bases each). Germline V gene sequence: CDR1 GTSNPN, CDR2 SVGIG (reference sequence). Trimming cost V 2 bases and J 1 base, with 13 bases left between them. This CDR3 comprises 15 residues. The CDR3 DNA follows: TGTGCCTGGAGTTCTTACAGGGAGGGCACAGATACGCAGTATTTT. Its translation: CAWSSYREGTDTQYF.

The V call is TRBV3-1, the J call TRBJ2-1; 15 bases are shared with TRBD2. J lost 10 bases, V lost 4 bases, and 5 bases had no gene match. The CDR3 is 15 amino acids. Germline V gives CDR1 LGHDT, CDR2 YNNKEL (reference sequence). The CDR3 DNA sequence: TGTGCCAGCAGCCGGGGACTAGCGGGGGGCGGCGAGCAGTTCTTC. Its protein product is CASSRGLAGGGEQFF.

The V and J genes are TRBV10-1 and TRBJ1-3, with D hard to call. Trimming removed 9 bases from V and 3 bases from J, with 15 bases in between. Germline V gives CDR1 WNHNN, CDR2 SYGVQD (reference sequence). The length of the CDR3 is 14 residues. In DNA form, the CDR3 reads TGCGCCAGTATGACCTACACGGGTGGAAACACCATATATTTT. Its translation: CASMTYTGGNTIYF.

This clonotype was recorded a few times. This chain joins TRBV5-1 and TRBJ2-3; 7 bases agree with TRBD1. Trimming removed 4 bases from V and 4 bases from J; junction bases left unmatched: 9. CDR1 is SGHRS, CDR2 YFSETQ, per germline. The CDR3 covers 15 residues. This CDR3 reads CASSEGTAMADTQYF. CDR3 in DNA: TGCGCCAGCAGCGAGGGGACAGCCATGGCAGATACGCAGTATTTT. Using reference TRBV5-1 and TRBJ2-3 for the parts outside the CDR3, the full variable domain is KAGVTQTPRYLIKTRGQQVTLSCSPISGHRSVSWYQQTPGQGLQFLFEYFSETQRNKGNFPGRFSGRQFSNSRSEMNVSTLELGDSALYLCASSEGTAMADTQYFGPGTRLTVL.

The chain employs TRBV21-1 and TRBJ2-1; TRBD1 is taken as the D call from the table, unchecked against the DNA. TRBV21-1 is a documented pseudogene. The CDR3 is made up of 13 amino acids. The DNA of the CDR3 is TGTGCCAGCAGGGGGACAGGGTACGGTGAGCAGTTCTTC. Protein sequence: CASRGTGYGEQFF.

This chain links TRBV11-2 with TRBJ2-3; 10 bases are shared with TRBD2. Germline lookup yields CDR1 SGHAT and CDR2 FQNNGV. Trimming took 6 bases from V and 2 from J; bases not matched to a gene: 5. The CDR3 contains 15 residues. CDR3 in amino acids: CASSPSGGATDTQYF. The CDR3 coding sequence is TGTGCCAGCAGTCCCAGCGGGGGGGCCACAGATACGCAGTATTTT.

This clonotype was observed a few times. This chain connects TRBV7-9 to TRBJ2-1; D is perhaps TRBD1 (6 bases). V was cut by 3 bases and J by 11 bases, with 14 bases left in between. The CDR3 extends over 13 amino acids. Germline CDR1 and CDR2: SEHNR and FQNEAQ (reference sequence). CDR3 DNA sequence: TGTGCCAGCAGCTTTCCCAGGGACAAAAAGCAGTTCTTC. Translating gives CASSFPRDKKQFF.

This clonotype has a count of ten or more. V and J are TRBV7-2 and TRBJ2-2; D not certain. Trimming removed 2 bases at V and 2 bases at J, with 3 bases between. The CDR3 is 13 residues long. Germline CDR1 SGHTA, CDR2 FQGNSA. In DNA form, the CDR3 reads TGTGCCAGCAGCTTATATAACACCGGGGAGCTGTTTTTT. Protein sequence: CASSLYNTGELFF. Combining the CDR3 with reference TRBV7-2 and TRBJ2-2 gives the whole variable domain GAGVSQSPSNKVTEKGKDVELRCDPISGHTALYWYRQSLGQGLEFLIYFQGNSAPDKSGLPSDRFSAERTGGSVSTLTIQRTQQEDSAVYLCASSLYNTGELFFGEGSRLTVL.

This clonotype was counted a few times. The V call is TRBV15, the J call TRBJ1-5, with a weak D call TRBD1 (5 bases). The CDR3 has 15 amino acids. CDR1 and CDR2 (germline): LNHNV, YYDKDF (reference sequence). V was shortened by 0 bases and J by 7 bases, with 13 bases between the two germline ends. In nucleotides, the CDR3 is TGTGCCACCAGCAGAGATAGTGCAGGGAGCCAGCCCCAGCATTTT. This sequence encodes CATSRDSAGSQPQHF.

In this sample, this clonotype turned up a few times. The J gene is TRBJ2-1, the V gene TRBV5-1; 7 nucleotides agree with TRBD2. The V segment lost 0 bases and the J segment 4 bases; nucleotides outside the gene matches: 10. This CDR3 is 17 amino acids long. The germline gives CDR1 SGHRS, CDR2 YFSETQ. CDR3 nucleotides: TGCGCCAGCAGCTTGGACCCGCTGACTAGCCGATACAATGAGCAGTTCTTC. This gives the protein CASSLDPLTSRYNEQFF. Filled out from reference TRBV5-1 and TRBJ2-1, the complete variable domain reads KAGVTQTPRYLIKTRGQQVTLSCSPISGHRSVSWYQQTPGQGLQFLFEYFSETQRNKGNFPGRFSGRQFSNSRSEMNVSTLELGDSALYLCASSLDPLTSRYNEQFFGPGTRLTVL.

The rearrangement joins TRBV30 to TRBJ2-3, with unresolved D. Germline V gives CDR1 GTSNPN, CDR2 SVGIG (reference sequence). The CDR3 contains 14 residues. The V end lost 3 bases, the J end lost 0 bases, and 10 bases lay between the germline ends. In nucleotides, the CDR3 is TGTGCCTGGAGCGCGACACGGAGCACAGATACGCAGTATTTT. It encodes CAWSATRSTDTQYF.

The chain carries TRBV4-3 and TRBJ2-3, with 7 bases aligning to TRBD2. The ends lost 4 bases at V and 1 base at J; junction bases unmatched: 5. Germline V gene sequence: CDR1 LGHNA, CDR2 YSLEER. The CDR3 length is 15 residues. The CDR3 here is CASSPLLAGTDTQYF. The CDR3 coding sequence is TGCGCCAGCAGCCCTTTGCTAGCGGGCACAGATACGCAGTATTTT.

This clonotype was detected ten times or more. This chain connects TRBV10-3 to TRBJ2-1; D unclear. Trimming took off 2 bases at V and 11 bases at J, with 10 bases between the two ends. The CDR3 runs 12 residues. Germline lookup yields CDR1 ENHRY and CDR2 SYGVKD. The CDR3 nucleotides are TGTGCCATCAGTGAGAGGCCCGAGCAGCAGTTCTTC. This sequence encodes CAISERPEQQFF.

The V call is TRBV11-1, the J call TRBJ2-1; the match to TRBD1 covers 9 bases. The V gene's germline CDR1 is SGHAT and CDR2 FQDESV (reference sequence). With 3 bases clipped from V and 8 bases from J, the junction kept 5 bases outside the gene matches. The CDR3 is made up of 14 amino acids. The CDR3 DNA sequence: TGTGCCAGCAGCTTTACAGGGGGCGTTTATGAGCAGTTCTTC. Its translation: CASSFTGGVYEQFF.